This passage covers 10 T cell receptor beta chains from one sample sequenced in a study of vaccination and CD4 T cells after COVID-19. These receptors have no known antigen. Sequenced with the Oncomine TCR Beta short-read assay was DNA taken from cultured CD4+ T cells. TCRdb passed the PCR reads through MiXCR, listing each CDR3 protein once. The table has 10,000 to 15,000 distinct CDR3 sequences, around 70% seen once. The treatment: roughly 10-day PBMC culture with coronavirus spike peptide pools or control peptides (ViraFEST assay). The sample was CD4+ T cells from blood, cultured in vitro. These TCRs come from a human donor who had recovered from COVID-19.

V gene TRBV12-3 or TRBV12-4 combines with J gene TRBJ2-7; perhaps TRBD1 as D (6 bases). This CDR3 is 13 amino acids long. V lost 5 bases to trimming and J lost 0 bases, with 8 bases between them. The CDR3 bases are TGTGCCAGCAGTCGACAGGTCTCCTACGAGCAGTACTTC. It codes for CASSRQVSYEQYF.

J is TRBJ1-1 and V is TRBV6-2 or TRBV6-3; D unresolved. The CDR3 is 13 amino acids. Germline values: CDR1 MNHEY, CDR2 SVGEGT. Between the trimmed V and J ends, which lost 6 bases and 11 bases, there was a span of 19 bases. Here the CDR3 reads CASSIPGLGGAFF. CDR3 coding DNA: TGTGCCAGCAGCATCCCAGGCTTGGGTGGGGCTTTCTTT.

V gene TRBV6-1 combines with J gene TRBJ1-3, with D perhaps TRBD1 (6 bases). The CDR3 consists of 13 residues. Germline V gene data show CDR1 as MNHNS and CDR2 as SASEGT. V lost 5 bases to trimming and J lost 13 bases, with 18 bases between them. The CDR3 DNA sequence: TGTGCCAGCAGTCCCGAGGGGGGCGGCACAATATATTTT. Translation gives CASSPEGGGTIYF.

The V call is TRBV19, the J call TRBJ2-3; D is undetermined. Germline CDR1 and CDR2: LNHDA and SQIVND (reference sequence). The V end lost 3 bases, the J end lost 2 bases, and 12 bases lay between the germline ends. The CDR3 is 15 residues long. The CDR3: CASSILGLNTDTQYF. The CDR3, as DNA: TGTGCCAGTAGTATTCTGGGCCTCAACACAGATACGCAGTATTTT. The complete variable domain, with remaining parts taken from reference TRBV19 and TRBJ2-3, reads DGGITQSPKYLFRKEGQNVTLSCEQNLNHDAMYWYRQDPGQGLRLIYYSQIVNDFQKGDIAEGYSVSREKKESFPLTVTSAQKNPTAFYLCASSILGLNTDTQYFGPGTRLTVL.

The chain recombines TRBV10-2 with TRBJ1-5, with 7 bases fitting TRBD1. The CDR3 length is 14 residues. J gave up 2 bases and V 6 bases, and 4 bases lay outside the gene matches. In germline, CDR1 is WSHSY, CDR2 SAAADI. The CDR3 loop is CASRYGQGNQPQHF. CDR3 nucleotides: TGCGCCAGCAGATACGGACAGGGCAATCAGCCCCAGCATTTT.

This clonotype showed up just a few times. This chain joins TRBV6-1 and TRBJ1-2, with D possibly TRBD1 on 6 matching bases. Deletions cut 7 bases from V and 4 bases from J, with 16 bases between. The germline gives CDR1 MNHNS, CDR2 SASEGT. The length of the CDR3 is 14 residues. As DNA, the CDR3 is TGTGCCAGCACCCCCGGGGGCCGACCCTATGGCTACACCTTC. Protein product: CASTPGGRPYGYTF.

V and J are TRBV7-9 and TRBJ1-6; TRBD1 might be the D (5 bases). Germline loops: CDR1 SEHNR, CDR2 FQNEAQ (reference sequence). The CDR3 totals 15 residues. The V and J ends lost 5 bases and 11 bases respectively, with 19 bases between them. CDR3 loop: CASSPGDRFATPLHF. The DNA for the CDR3 is TGTGCCAGCAGCCCCGGGGACCGCTTCGCGACACCCCTCCACTTT. The complete variable domain, with remaining parts taken from reference TRBV7-9 and TRBJ1-6, reads DTGVSQNPRHKITKRGQNVTFRCDPISEHNRLYWYRQTLGQGPEFLTYFQNEAQLEKSRLLSDRFSAERPKGSFSTLEIQRTEQGDSAMYLCASSPGDRFATPLHFGNGTRLTVT.

This clonotype was seen a handful of times. This sequence joins TRBV7-2 and TRBJ1-2; 8 bases fit TRBD1. CDR1 is SGHTA and CDR2 is FQGNSA in the germline V gene. The CDR3 length is 16 residues. J gave up 1 base and V 6 bases, and 10 bases lay outside the gene matches. CDR3 region: CASSRTGQGINYGYTF. The CDR3 DNA follows: TGTGCCAGCAGTAGGACAGGGCAGGGGATTAACTATGGCTACACCTTC.

This clonotype was observed a few times. The rearrangement uses TRBV27 and TRBJ1-1, with 9 bases lining up with TRBD1. V lost 6 bases and J lost 0; bases outside the gene matches: 17. The CDR3 has 19 residues. Germline loops: CDR1 MNHEY, CDR2 SMNVEV (reference sequence). CDR3 sequence: CASSRDRGQGFFVNTEAFF. The CDR3 DNA reads as TGTGCCAGCAGCCGGGATAGGGGACAGGGATTTTTCGTGAACACTGAAGCTTTCTTT.

The chain couples TRBV24-1 to TRBJ2-3, with 9 bases matching TRBD2. Trimming took 0 bases from V and 7 from J; bases not matched to a gene: 7. This CDR3 region has 16 residues. The germline gives CDR1 KGHDR, CDR2 SFDVKD. The DNA for the CDR3 is TGTGCCACCAGTGATTTGAGTAGCGGGAGATCGAATACGCAGTATTTT. It codes for CATSDLSSGRSNTQYF.